The rows below give T cell receptor beta chains drawn from one sample of a study of blood T cell repertoires in COVID-19. The protocol was immunoSEQ multiplex PCR, while the TCRdb copy is restricted to in-frame clones and leaves out a portion. The sample gives about 290,000 clones, 89% of which show up once; 1.5% to 2% is in the top ten. Sequencing used PBMCs or T cells enriched from blood (not recorded which). Receptor source: a woman in her forties who had recovered from COVID-19. The CDR3 runs from the conserved cysteine through the conserved F or W. A D gene is named only where the DNA matches it firmly. Clone sizes are given selectively: once, few, many, or a class where the clone is expanded.

J | D | V | size | DNA | CDR3
TRBJ2-7 | - | TRBV20-1 | - | TGCAGTGCTAGTAATCCTGCTTCTAAGAGCTCCTACGAGCAGTACTTC | CSASNPASKSSYEQYF
TRBJ1-5 | TRBD1 | TRBV15 | - | TGTGCCACCAGCAGAGTCCAGGGGGTAAGCAATCAGCCCCAGCATTTT | CATSRVQGVSNQPQHF
TRBJ2-7 | - | TRBV6-5 | few | TGTGCCAGCAGTTACTCCCTGCGGGCTGAGGGGCAGTACTTC | CASSYSLRAEGQYF
TRBJ1-3 | - | TRBV5-5 | - | TGTGCCAGCAGCGCATACGCGGGGGGCGGAAACACCATATATTTT | CASSAYAGGGNTIYF
TRBJ1-2 | TRBD1 | TRBV20-1 | - | TGCAGTGCTAGTAGGGACAGGGGGGGCTACACCTTC | CSASRDRGGYTF
TRBJ1-4 | TRBD1 | TRBV5-1 | - | TGCGCCAGCAGCTTGGTGGGACAGGGGAACGAAAAACTGTTTTTT | CASSLVGQGNEKLFF
TRBJ1-2 | TRBD1 | TRBV6-2/TRBV6-3 | - | TGTGCCAGCAGTCGGGACAGAGCCGATGGCTACACCTTC | CASSRDRADGYTF
TRBJ1-1 | - | TRBV3-1/TRBV3-2 | - | TGTGCCAGCAGCCACCCGGGTACTGAAGCTTTCTTT | CASSHPGTEAFF
TRBJ2-6 | - | TRBV27 | - | TGTGCCAGCAGTTTCAGGGCTGGGGCCAACGTCCTGACTTTC | CASSFRAGANVLTF
TRBJ2-7 | - | TRBV28 | once | TGTGCCAGCAGTGCGGTGGGGACTGCCACTTACGAGCAGTACTTC | CASSAVGTATYEQYF
TRBJ2-5 | - | TRBV6-2/TRBV6-3 | - | TGTGCCAGCAGTTCCCCGTACCAAGAGACCCAGTACTTC | CASSSPYQETQYF
TRBJ1-4 | TRBD1 | TRBV30 | - | TGTGCCTGGAGGGGGAGGGGACAGGGGAATGAAAAACTGTTTTTT | CAWRGRGQGNEKLFF
TRBJ2-7 | - | TRBV7-2 | - | TGTGCCAGCAGCTTATCACAGGGAACGGGAGGCCACGAGCAGTACTTC | CASSLSQGTGGHEQYF
TRBJ2-1 | - | TRBV30 | - | TGTGCCTGGCTTCCAAAACGTTTAACTAGCAGGTCCTACAATGAGCAGTTCTTC | CAWLPKRLTSRSYNEQFF
TRBJ1-2 | TRBD1 | TRBV5-1 | - | TGCGCCAGCAGCTCGGGACAGGGCGAGGTCTATAGCTACACCTTC | CASSSGQGEVYSYTF
TRBJ1-2 | TRBD1 | TRBV27 | few | TGTGCCAGCAGTTCTGGGACAGGGGTAGGAGGCTACACCTTC | CASSSGTGVGGYTF
TRBJ2-7 | - | TRBV21-1 | - | TGTGCCAGCAGCAAAGCCGGGACTAGGATAGGCGAGCAGTACTTC | CASSKAGTRIGEQYF
TRBJ1-5 | - | TRBV19 | - | TGTGCCAGTAGTATGTCGGGGACACCTAATCAGCCCCAGCATTTT | CASSMSGTPNQPQHF
TRBJ1-1 | TRBD1 | TRBV6-5 | - | TGTGCCAGCAGGACAGGGGTGAACACTGAAGCTTTCTTT | CASRTGVNTEAFF
TRBJ2-1 | TRBD1 | TRBV7-9 | few | TGTGCCAGCAGCTCCCAGAGGACAGGGGAGCAGTTCTTC | CASSSQRTGEQFF
TRBJ1-2 | - | TRBV11-2 | - | TGTGCCAGCAGCTTAGTGGCAGGGACTAACTATGGCTACACCTTC | CASSLVAGTNYGYTF
TRBJ2-1 | - | TRBV4-3 | - | TGCGCCAGCAGCCAAGATCTTCTTCGCGGAAGCTCCTACAATGAGCAGTTCTTC | CASSQDLLRGSSYNEQFF
TRBJ1-4 | TRBD1 | TRBV4-2 | once | TGTGCCAGCAGCCCCCAGGACAGGGGAGAAGGAAAACTGTTTTTT | CASSPQDRGEGKLFF
TRBJ2-1 | TRBD2 | TRBV19 | - | TGTGCCAGTAGTATAATTGGGAGCGGGGCCTACAATGAGCAGTTCTTC | CASSIIGSGAYNEQFF
TRBJ1-1 | - | TRBV5-1 | - | TGCGCCAGCAGCGCCATTCCAGGAAACACTGAAGCTTTCTTT | CASSAIPGNTEAFF
TRBJ1-5 | - | TRBV19 | - | TGTGCCAGTAACGGGAATCGACTGGAGCCCCAGCATTTT | CASNGNRLEPQHF
TRBJ2-7 | TRBD2 | TRBV12-5 | - | TGTGCTAGTGGTTTAGCCGGGGGGAGCATTGCCTACGAGCAGTACTTC | CASGLAGGSIAYEQYF
TRBJ2-3 | - | TRBV7-2 | - | TGTGCCAGCAGCTCTGATTTGGAGGATACGCAGTATTTT | CASSSDLEDTQYF
TRBJ1-1 | - | TRBV7-2 | - | TGTGCCAGCAGCTTAACCCGTGGAGGGGCGAACACTGAAGCTTTCTTT | CASSLTRGGANTEAFF
TRBJ1-5 | TRBD1 | TRBV18 | - | TGTGCCAGCTCACCGACAGGGTCTCTCAATCAGCCCCAGCATTTT | CASSPTGSLNQPQHF
TRBJ1-5 | - | TRBV27 | - | TGTGCCAGCAGTCCGGAAACAGGACATCGCAATCAGCCCCAGCATTTT | CASSPETGHRNQPQHF
TRBJ1-6 | - | TRBV4-2 | - | TGTGCCAGCAGCCAAGCGGCAGGGGCCTATAATTCACCCCTCCACTTT | CASSQAAGAYNSPLHF
TRBJ1-6 | TRBD1 | TRBV18 | - | TGTGCCAGCTCCCAAGGCCAGGGGGCTGCTGGGTCACCCCTCCACTTT | CASSQGQGAAGSPLHF
TRBJ2-3 | TRBD2 | TRBV4-3 | - | TGCGCCAGCAGCCAAGATCCACTAGCGGGAGTGGGGGGAGATACGCAGTATTTT | CASSQDPLAGVGGDTQYF
TRBJ1-2 | TRBD1 | TRBV2 | - | TGTGCCAGCAGTAGGGACAGGGTGGATGGCTACACCTTC | CASSRDRVDGYTF
TRBJ1-2 | TRBD1 | TRBV7-3 | - | TGTGCCAGCAGCTCCAATACAGGGGAGGGCTACACCTTC | CASSSNTGEGYTF
TRBJ2-1 | - | TRBV5-1 | few | TGCGCCAGCAGCTTCTCCGGGACTGGCTCCTACAATGAGCAGTTCTTC | CASSFSGTGSYNEQFF
TRBJ2-7 | - | TRBV19 | - | TGTGCCAGTAGGCCCCGCGACAGGACCTACGAGCAGTACTTC | CASRPRDRTYEQYF
TRBJ2-7 | TRBD1 | TRBV6-4 | once | TGTGCCAGCAGTGGAGGACAGGGGGCTAGGTCCTACGAGCAGTACTTC | CASSGGQGARSYEQYF
TRBJ1-2 | TRBD1 | TRBV28 | - | TGTGCCAGCAGTACGGGACAGTCTAACTATGGCTACACCTTC | CASSTGQSNYGYTF
TRBJ1-2 | - | TRBV6-1 | - | TGTGCCAGCAGTGAATCGACACTCTCCTATGGCTACACCTTC | CASSESTLSYGYTF
TRBJ1-2 | TRBD1 | TRBV18 | - | TGTGCCAGCTCACATGCTGACAGGGACTATGGCTACACCTTC | CASSHADRDYGYTF
TRBJ1-1 | - | TRBV6-5 | - | TGTGCCAGCAGGAGGACAGATATGAACACTGAAGCTTTCTTT | CASRRTDMNTEAFF
TRBJ1-2 | TRBD1 | TRBV19 | - | TGTGCCAGTAGTATCCGGACAGGGTCTAACTATGGCTACACCTTC | CASSIRTGSNYGYTF
TRBJ1-1 | - | TRBV5-5 | few | TGTGCCAGCAGCTTGGCGGGTCCAATAGGAGGGGTCACTGAAGCTTTCTTT | CASSLAGPIGGVTEAFF
TRBJ2-1 | TRBD2 | TRBV5-1 | - | TGCGCCAGCAGCTTGGCCACTAGCGGGGAGTCACCCAATGAGCAGTTCTTC | CASSLATSGESPNEQFF
TRBJ1-1 | TRBD1 | TRBV30 | - | TGTGCCTGGAGTTCACAGGGGGGGGCTTTCTTT | CAWSSQGGAFF
TRBJ1-4 | - | TRBV19 | - | TGTGCCAGTAGTATAATAGGGGGTCGGGAAAAACTGTTTTTT | CASSIIGGREKLFF
TRBJ1-1 | - | TRBV13 | - | TGTGCCAGCAGTTTGTCAGGGAACACTGAAGCTTTCTTT | CASSLSGNTEAFF
TRBJ2-1 | TRBD2 | TRBV29-1 | - | TGCAGCGCTGAAAAACCTCTAGCGGGAATCTACAATGAGCAGTTCTTC | CSAEKPLAGIYNEQFF
TRBJ2-2 | - | TRBV7-2 | - | TGTGCCAGCAGCTTGAACTCGGTCACCGGGGAGCTGTTTTTT | CASSLNSVTGELFF
TRBJ2-2 | - | TRBV7-2 | - | TGTGCCAGCAGCCCCACCCGAGTTACCGGGGAGCTGTTTTTT | CASSPTRVTGELFF
TRBJ1-4 | TRBD1 | TRBV5-1 | once | TGCGCCAGCAGCCATCGGACAGGGGAATGGGAAAAACTGTTTTTT | CASSHRTGEWEKLFF
TRBJ1-5 | - | TRBV7-8 | - | TGTGCCAGCAGCTTAAATGCTTACGGGGATCAGCCCCAGCATTTT | CASSLNAYGDQPQHF
TRBJ1-2 | - | TRBV4-2 | - | TGTGCCAGCAGCGTAGACAGAAACTATGGCTACACCTTC | CASSVDRNYGYTF